This T cell receptor beta chain was documented in a study of blood T cell repertoires in COVID-19. Overall study context: Specimens from acute and convalescent COVID-19 originated in the United States, Italy and Spain. T cells, B-cell-depleted T cells, or PBMCs supplied cDNA or gDNA.

With 1 base clipped from V and 4 bases from J, the junction kept 3 bases outside the gene matches. The CDR3 covers 15 residues. Looked up from germline, CDR1 is PRHDT and CDR2 is FYEKMQ (reference sequence). In the original processing: Amplification of reference gene primers was used by the study to estimate nucleated cell counts. Assay: immunoSEQ multiplex PCR; the TCRdb copy retains only in-frame clones and omits some. The DNA was the basis for D and trimming; V, J and clone size are from that table. The sample holds about 190,000 clones, around 86% seen once. The clonotype comes from a woman in her 30s with active or convalescent COVID-19. This rearrangement joins TRBV13 to TRBJ2-5, with TRBD2 identical over 10 bases. The sequenced sample consisted of peripheral blood. The CDR3 coding sequence is TGTGCCAGCAGCTTAGACCTAGCGGGGGCAGAGACCCAGTACTTC. It translates to CASSLDLAGAETQYF.